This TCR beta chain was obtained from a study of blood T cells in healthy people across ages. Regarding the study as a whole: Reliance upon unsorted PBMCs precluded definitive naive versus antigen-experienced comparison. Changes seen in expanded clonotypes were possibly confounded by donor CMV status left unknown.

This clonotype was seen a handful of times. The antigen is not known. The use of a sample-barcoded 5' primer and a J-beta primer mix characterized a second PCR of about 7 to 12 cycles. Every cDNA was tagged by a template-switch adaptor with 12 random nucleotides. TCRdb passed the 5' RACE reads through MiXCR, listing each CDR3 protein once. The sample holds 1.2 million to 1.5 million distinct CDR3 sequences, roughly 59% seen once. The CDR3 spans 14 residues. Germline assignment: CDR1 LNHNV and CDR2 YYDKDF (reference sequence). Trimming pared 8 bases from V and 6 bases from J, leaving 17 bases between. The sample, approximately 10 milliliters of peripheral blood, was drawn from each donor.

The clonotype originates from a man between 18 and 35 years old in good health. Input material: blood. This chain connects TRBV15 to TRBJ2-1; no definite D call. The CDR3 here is CATADRNDVNEQFF. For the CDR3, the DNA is TGTGCCACCGCGGACCGGAACGATGTCAATGAGCAGTTCTTC.